These T cell receptor beta chains were read from a single sample in a study of siplizumab effects on memory and regulatory T cells. Using immunoSEQ multiplex PCR, the repertoire was profiled, and TCRdb retains in-frame clones only, with some absent. The sample lists about 120,000 clones, approximately 94% occurring once. Material for sequencing was non-Treg CD4+ T cells sorted from blood. These receptors were taken from a human donor in good health. The CDR3 runs from the conserved cysteine through the conserved F or W. The order of the fields is V gene, D gene, J gene, CDR3 protein, CDR3 DNA. D genes are given only for firm matches.

TRBV19	.	TRBJ1-1	CASSIAGGGTEAFF	TGTGCCAGTAGTATAGCTGGGGGAGGCACTGAAGCTTTCTTT
TRBV5-1	TRBD1	TRBJ2-7	CASSLGDRGGEQYF	TGCGCCAGCAGCCTAGGGGACAGGGGTGGGGAGCAGTACTTC
TRBV11-2	.	TRBJ1-5	CASSLDDGYQPQHF	TGTGCCAGCAGCTTAGATGATGGATATCAGCCCCAGCATTTT
TRBV6-5	TRBD1	TRBJ1-1	CASRRTGGTNEAFF	TGTGCCAGCAGACGGACAGGGGGGACGAATGAAGCTTTCTTT
TRBV11-2	.	TRBJ2-5	CASSLAAGAETQYF	TGTGCCAGCAGCTTAGCAGCAGGGGCGGAGACCCAGTACTTC
TRBV7-9	.	TRBJ2-3	CASSLEGRSIDTQYF	TGTGCCAGCAGCTTAGAAGGCAGGTCTATAGATACGCAGTATTTT
TRBV15	TRBD1	TRBJ1-2	CATRTGLQDYGYTF	TGTGCCACCAGGACAGGGCTCCAGGACTATGGCTACACCTTC
TRBV2	.	TRBJ1-2	CASSEWGYYGYTF	TGTGCCAGCAGTGAGTGGGGGTACTATGGCTACACCTTC
TRBV7-9	.	TRBJ1-1	CASSVLTSGGTEAFF	TGTGCCAGCAGCGTACTTACCTCGGGGGGCACTGAAGCTTTCTTT
TRBV14	.	TRBJ1-1	CASSQEVNTEAFF	TGTGCCAGCAGCCAAGAGGTGAACACTGAAGCTTTCTTT
TRBV6-4	TRBD1	TRBJ1-5	CASSAFMTGGNQPQHF	TGTGCCAGCAGTGCCTTCATGACAGGGGGGAATCAGCCCCAGCATTTT
TRBV4-2	.	TRBJ2-7	CASSQAAGTYEQYF	TGTGCCAGCAGCCAAGCGGCAGGGACTTACGAGCAGTACTTC
TRBV9	TRBD1	TRBJ2-1	CASSVGDRGYNEQFF	TGTGCCAGCAGCGTAGGGGACAGGGGCTACAATGAGCAGTTCTTC
TRBV2	TRBD1	TRBJ1-6	CASSEQGGSPLHF	TGTGCCAGCAGTGAGCAGGGGGGTTCACCCCTCCACTTT
TRBV18	TRBD1	TRBJ1-1	CASSRQGAEAFF	TGTGCCAGCTCAAGACAGGGGGCTGAAGCTTTCTTT
TRBV27	TRBD2	TRBJ2-1	CASSMRGGSINNEQFF	TGTGCCAGCAGCATGAGGGGCGGGAGTATAAACAATGAGCAGTTCTTC
TRBV19	.	TRBJ1-1	CASSIAHSYTEAFF	TGTGCCAGTAGTATAGCACACTCTTACACTGAAGCTTTCTTT
TRBV11-2	.	TRBJ1-3	CASSSTALSGNTIYF	TGTGCCAGCAGCTCCACAGCCCTCTCTGGAAACACCATATATTTT
TRBV7-2	TRBD2	TRBJ2-1	CASSPSYVSGRYEQFF	TGTGCCAGCAGTCCCTCTTACGTTAGCGGGAGGTATGAGCAGTTCTTC
TRBV5-4	.	TRBJ2-7	CASSLRSVWGEQYF	TGTGCCAGCAGCTTGAGGAGCGTTTGGGGCGAGCAGTACTTC
TRBV10-3	TRBD2	TRBJ2-7	CAISESKPSGFYEQYF	TGTGCCATCAGTGAGTCGAAGCCTAGCGGATTCTACGAGCAGTACTTC
TRBV5-1	.	TRBJ2-3	CASSVGLYRDTQYF	TGCGCCAGCAGCGTCGGACTCTACAGGGATACGCAGTATTTT
TRBV9	TRBD1	TRBJ2-3	CASSNPNIVSPGDRSTDTQYF	TGTGCCAGCAGCAACCCCAATATAGTGTCCCCTGGGGACAGAAGCACAGATACGCAGTATTTT
TRBV5-1	.	TRBJ1-1	CASSLSQGGTEAFF	TGCGCCAGCAGCTTGTCACAGGGAGGCACTGAAGCTTTCTTT